This TCR beta chain was captured in a study of blood T cell repertoires in COVID-19. The protocol was immunoSEQ multiplex PCR, while the TCRdb copy is restricted to in-frame clones and leaves out a portion. This table has about 120,000 clones, roughly nine tenths appearing once. V lost 0 bases, J lost 0 bases, and 14 bases stayed unmatched. Germline loops: CDR1 SGDLS, CDR2 YYNGEE. The CDR3 contains 20 residues. The sequenced sample was peripheral blood. The V gene is TRBV9, the J gene TRBJ1-2, with 10 nucleotides matching TRBD1. This TCR derives from a human donor with active COVID-19. The donor label of this sample is uncertain. CDR3 amino acids: CASSVEGDRGLPYTNYGYTF. In DNA, the CDR3 is TGTGCCAGCAGCGTAGAGGGGGACAGGGGCCTTCCCTACACTAACTATGGCTACACCTTC.